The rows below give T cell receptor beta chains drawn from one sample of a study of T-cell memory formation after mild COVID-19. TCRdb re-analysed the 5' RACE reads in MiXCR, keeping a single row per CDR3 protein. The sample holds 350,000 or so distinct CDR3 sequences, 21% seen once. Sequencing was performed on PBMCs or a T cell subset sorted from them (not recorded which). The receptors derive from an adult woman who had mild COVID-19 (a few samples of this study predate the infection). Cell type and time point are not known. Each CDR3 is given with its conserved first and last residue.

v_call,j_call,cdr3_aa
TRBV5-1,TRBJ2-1,CASSAEEGSNEQFF
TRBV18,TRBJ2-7,CASTGVLGYEQYF
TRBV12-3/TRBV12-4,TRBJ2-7,CASSDPGQGGSYEQYF
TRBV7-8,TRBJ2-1,CASIRLAGAVYNEQFF
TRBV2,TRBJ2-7,CASTDPGGDRVNEQYF
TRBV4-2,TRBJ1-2,CASSQLEGTYGYTF
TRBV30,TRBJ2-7,CAWSWGSGSNEQYF
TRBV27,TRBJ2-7,CASSLVPAESYEQYF
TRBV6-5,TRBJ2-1,CASSYSTSRGGVHEQFF
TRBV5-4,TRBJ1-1,CASSPSWALTGDTEAFF
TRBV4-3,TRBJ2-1,CASSQDDQALYNEQFF
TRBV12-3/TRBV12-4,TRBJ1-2,CASNIGGIGYTF
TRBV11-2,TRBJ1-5,CASSPAYNQPQHF
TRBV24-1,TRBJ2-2,CATSDSWVDTGELFF
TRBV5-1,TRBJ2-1,CASSATGEGQFF
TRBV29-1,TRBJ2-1,CSGRGADPRRSNEQFF
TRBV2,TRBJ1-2,CASRPGQGVWGYTF
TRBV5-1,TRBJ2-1,CASSVREGLSNEQFF
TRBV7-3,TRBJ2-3,CASSLSPRGQGFVDTQYF
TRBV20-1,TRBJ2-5,CSASRQPQETQYF
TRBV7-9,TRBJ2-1,CASSPHLGAAQFF
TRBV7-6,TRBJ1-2,CASSLADRGQGGYTF
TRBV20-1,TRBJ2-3,CSASPGATDTQYF
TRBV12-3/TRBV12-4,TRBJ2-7,CASSFGPANEQYF
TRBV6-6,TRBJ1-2,CASSYSSGPDGRGYTF
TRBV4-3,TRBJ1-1,CASSQGVSSEAFF
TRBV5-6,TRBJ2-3,CASSPTGQGDDTQYF
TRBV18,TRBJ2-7,CASSPGRVIYEQYF
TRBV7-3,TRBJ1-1,CASSTGGMGTEAFF
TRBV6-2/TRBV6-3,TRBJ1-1,CASSVDTEAFF
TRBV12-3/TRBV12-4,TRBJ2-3,CASSITASSTDTQYF
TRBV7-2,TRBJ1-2,CASSRLDSLYGYTF